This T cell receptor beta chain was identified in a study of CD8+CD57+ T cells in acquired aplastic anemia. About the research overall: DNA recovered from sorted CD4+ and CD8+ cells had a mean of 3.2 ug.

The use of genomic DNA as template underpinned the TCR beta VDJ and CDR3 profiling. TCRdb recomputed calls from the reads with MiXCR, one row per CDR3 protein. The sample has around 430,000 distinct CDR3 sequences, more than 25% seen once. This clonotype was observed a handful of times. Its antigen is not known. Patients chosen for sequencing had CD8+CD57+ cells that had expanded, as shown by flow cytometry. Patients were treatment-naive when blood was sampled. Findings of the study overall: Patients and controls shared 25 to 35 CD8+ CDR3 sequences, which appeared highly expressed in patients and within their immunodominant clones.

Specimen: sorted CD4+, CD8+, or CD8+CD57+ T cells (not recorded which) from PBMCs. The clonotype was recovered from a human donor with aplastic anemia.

The CDR3 DNA is TGTGCCAGCTCACCAAGTGTGAACTATGGCTACACCTTC. Protein product: CASSPSVNYGYTF. The gene calls are TRBV18 and TRBJ1-2; D unresolved. The CDR3 covers 13 residues. Trimming pared 2 bases from V and 2 bases from J, leaving 6 bases between. Per the germline V gene, CDR1 is KGHSH and CDR2 is LQKENI.